The 23 T cell receptor beta chains below were found in one sample sequenced in a study of T cell repertoires in cytomegalovirus infection. TCRdb processed the reads anew with MiXCR; each CDR3 protein has one entry. Here the sample spans a few hundred thousand distinct CDR3 sequences, about 40% being singletons. These receptors have no known antigen. The sequencing used cultured PBMCs, collected from culture after CMV antigen stimulation. The receptors derive from a human donor in good health (CMV status not recorded). Some clones in this sample may be carry-over from other donors' samples.

The J gene is TRBJ2-1, the V gene TRBV29-1, with a possible D match to TRBD2 (6 bases). This CDR3 is 10 amino acids long. CDR1 is SQVTM and CDR2 is ANQGSEA in the germline V gene. Trimming shortened V by 7 bases and J by 9 bases, and 10 bases separated the two germline ends. As DNA, the CDR3 is TGCAGCGGATGGGAGGCTGAGCAGTTCTTC. It translates to CSGWEAEQFF.

Of note for this clonotype: One junction end disagrees with the germline gene, perhaps due to a read error. This chain connects TRBV2 to TRBJ2-5; 8 bases fit TRBD1. The CDR3 has 14 amino acids. The germline CDR1 and CDR2 sequences are SNHLY and FYNNEI. The CDR3 coding sequence is TGTGCCAGCAGTGTACAGGGGGACCACGAGACCCAGTACTTC. Amino acid sequence: CASSVQGDHETQYF.

This clonotype was counted only a few times. The chain employs TRBV11-2 and TRBJ1-5; 8 bases line up with TRBD1. V gave up 6 bases and J gave up 1 base; unmatched junction bases: 5. The CDR3 sequence is 15 residues long. Per the germline V gene, CDR1 is SGHAT and CDR2 is FQNNGV. In DNA form, the CDR3 reads TGTGCCAGCAGTAAGGGACAGGAAAGCAATCAGCCCCAGCATTTT. Protein product: CASSKGQESNQPQHF. The full variable domain, with the rest looked up from reference TRBV11-2 and TRBJ1-5, is EAGVAQSPRYKIIEKRQSVAFWCNPISGHATLYWYQQILGQGPKLLIQFQNNGVVDDSQLPKDRFSAERLKGVDSTLKIQPAKLEDSAVYLCASSKGQESNQPQHFGDGTRLSIL.

This chain connects TRBV28 to TRBJ1-3; D gene uncertain. Germline V gives CDR1 MDHEN, CDR2 SYDVKM. With 4 bases removed from V and 4 bases from J, the gap between germline ends came to 11 bases. CDR3 length: 14 amino acids. The CDR3 nucleotides read TGTGCCAGCAGTTACCCCGCGACGGGAAACACCATATATTTT. This sequence encodes CASSYPATGNTIYF.

The sample holds a few counts of this clonotype. The J gene is TRBJ1-1, the V gene TRBV4-3; D gene uncertain. V lost 4 bases and J lost 7, with 16 bases in between. Germline CDR1 reads LGHNA; CDR2 reads YSLEER. The CDR3 totals 14 residues. CDR3 coding DNA: TGCGCCAGCAGCCCCGGAGGAGGAGCCAATGAAGCTTTCTTT. Translated: CASSPGGGANEAFF.

V usage is TRBV20-1 and J usage is TRBJ1-1, with D perhaps matching TRBD1 (6 bases). The germline V and J ends were trimmed by 2 bases and 8 bases, with 9 bases remaining between them. The germline V gene encodes CDR1 DFQATT and CDR2 SNEGSKA (reference sequence). The CDR3 is made up of 11 amino acids. The CDR3 bases are TGCAGTGCTAGACACAGGGTGGAAGCTTTCTTT. This encodes CSARHRVEAFF.

The chain is built from TRBV6-4 and TRBJ1-1, with unresolved D. Trimming shortened V by 0 bases and J by 7 bases, and 9 bases separated the two germline ends. The V gene's germline CDR1 is MRHNA and CDR2 SNTAGT. The CDR3 has 13 residues. The CDR3 DNA is TGTGCCAGCAGTGACTCGACGGGCCTTGAAGCTTTCTTT. Translation gives CASSDSTGLEAFF.

The chain links TRBV4-1 to TRBJ1-5, with D perhaps TRBD1 (6 bases). The CDR3 is 15 amino acids. Germline-derived CDR1 and CDR2 are MGHRA and YSYEKL. V was trimmed by 1 base and J by 6 bases, leaving 13 bases between them. The chain's CDR3 is CASSQGIRGGQPQHF. Written as DNA, the CDR3 is TGCGCCAGCAGCCAAGGAATCAGGGGCGGTCAGCCCCAGCATTTT.

This clonotype was detected only a few times. The rearrangement joins TRBV10-3 to TRBJ2-7; 7 bases are shared with TRBD2. The J segment lost 5 bases and the V segment lost 0 bases, leaving 10 bases of the junction unmatched. CDR3 length equals 16 residues. Germline CDR1 is ENHRY and CDR2 is SYGVKD. The CDR3 reads CAISESGPGTIDEQYF. DNA for the CDR3: TGTGCCATCAGTGAGTCCGGACCCGGGACTATCGACGAGCAGTACTTC.

This sequence joins TRBV7-2 and TRBJ2-2; no clear D. Trimming removed 6 bases at V and 6 bases at J, with 11 bases between. Germline V CDR1 and CDR2: SGHTA, FQGNSA. The CDR3 has 13 residues. CDR3 nucleotide sequence: TGTGCCAGCAGTCTAAGGGTGGCCGGGGAGCTGTTTTTT. It encodes CASSLRVAGELFF.

J is TRBJ1-4 and V is TRBV7-6; a possible D gene is TRBD1 (6 bases). V was cut by 5 bases and J by 5 bases, with 12 bases left in between. Germline V gene lookup returns CDR1 SGHVS and CDR2 FNYEAQ. This CDR3 contains 14 residues. Written as DNA, the CDR3 is TGTGCCAGCAGCGCGGGACACGCAAATGAAAAACTGTTTTTT. This gives the protein CASSAGHANEKLFF. Combining the CDR3 with reference TRBV7-6 and TRBJ1-4 gives the whole variable domain GAGVSQSPRYKVTKRGQDVALRCDPISGHVSLYWYRQALGQGPEFLTYFNYEAQQDKSGLPNDRFSAERPEGSISTLTIQRTEQRDSAMYRCASSAGHANEKLFFGSGTQLSVL.

This clonotype occurred a few times. The V gene is TRBV19, the J gene TRBJ2-7, with a possible D match to TRBD2 (6 bases). The CDR3 runs 14 residues. Germline V gene data show CDR1 as LNHDA and CDR2 as SQIVND (reference sequence). The V end was cut by 5 bases, the J end by 4 bases, with 15 bases between. This CDR3 reads CASSARSSGYEQYF. The CDR3 region has the DNA TGTGCCAGTAGTGCCCGTAGTAGCGGATACGAGCAGTACTTC.

This rearrangement joins TRBV4-1 to TRBJ1-4, with D possibly being TRBD1 (6 bases). With 1 base removed from V and 9 bases from J, the gap between germline ends came to 9 bases. The CDR3 totals 13 residues. CDR1 and CDR2 from the germline V gene are MGHRA and YSYEKL. CDR3 region: CASSQVQGQKLFF. The CDR3 region has the DNA TGCGCCAGCAGCCAAGTGCAGGGGCAAAAACTGTTTTTT.

This clonotype was counted only a few times. This chain connects TRBV19 to TRBJ1-5; tentative D call: TRBD1 (5 bases). Germline CDR1 reads LNHDA; CDR2 reads SQIVND (reference sequence). The CDR3 is 14 amino acids. Between the trimmed V and J ends, which lost 4 bases and 5 bases, there was a span of 12 bases. CDR3 sequence reads: CASSTGNRDQPQHF. The DNA for the CDR3 is TGTGCCAGTAGTACAGGGAATAGGGATCAGCCCCAGCATTTT.

This chain uses TRBV7-2 with TRBJ2-7, with D possibly called TRBD1 or TRBD2 (5 bases each). This CDR3 contains 15 residues. The germline V and J ends were trimmed by 5 bases and 7 bases, with 21 bases remaining between them. Germline-derived CDR1 and CDR2 are SGHTA and FQGNSA. CDR3 DNA sequence: TGTGCCAGCAGCCAACAAGGGGACCTAAAGTTGGAGCAGTACTTC. Translation: CASSQQGDLKLEQYF.

The genes are TRBV7-2 and TRBJ2-5, with no clear D. V was clipped by 5 bases and J by 2 bases, with 18 bases between them. Germline values: CDR1 SGHTA, CDR2 FQGNSA. The CDR3 contains 16 residues. The CDR3 DNA reads as TGTGCCAGCAGCCGGTATCCTGAATTCCAGCAAGAGACCCAGTACTTC. This translates into CASSRYPEFQQETQYF.

This sequence joins TRBV20-1 and TRBJ1-4, with D perhaps matching TRBD1 (5 bases). Trimming removed 6 bases from V and 10 bases from J, with 21 bases in between. The CDR3 has 14 residues. CDR1 and CDR2 from the germline V gene are DFQATT and SNEGSKA (reference sequence). The CDR3: CSAAGDGLDGKLFF. The CDR3 region has the DNA TGCAGTGCAGCCGGGGACGGTCTAGACGGAAAACTGTTTTTT.

The chain is built from TRBV18 and TRBJ2-5; 10 positions match TRBD2. The J segment lost 4 bases and the V segment lost 3 bases, leaving 5 bases of the junction unmatched. The CDR3 is 15 amino acids. CDR1 and CDR2 from the germline V gene are KGHSH and LQKENI. CDR3 DNA sequence: TGTGCCAGCTCACCGCCTAGCGGGGGAAGAGAGACCCAGTACTTC. Its protein product is CASSPPSGGRETQYF.

Points on this clonotype: At one of its ends the junction is not consistent with the germline gene, which may arise from a read error. The chain has TRBV7-2 and TRBJ1-2, with no clear D. The CDR3 contains 13 residues. Per the germline V gene, CDR1 is SGHTA and CDR2 is FQGNSA. CDR3 nucleotide sequence: TGTGCCAGCAGCTTAGCGTATTTAACCGATCCAGACTTC. Translation: CASSLAYLTDPDF.

In its sample, this clonotype was seen many times. The DNA of the CDR3 is TGTGCCAGCAGACGGGGGGCGAACACCGGGGAGCTGTTTTTT. This sequence encodes CASRRGANTGELFF. The rearrangement joins TRBV7-2 to TRBJ2-2; 7 bases line up with TRBD2. Germline-derived CDR1 and CDR2 are SGHTA and FQGNSA. The CDR3 is 14 residues long. The J segment lost 0 bases and the V segment lost 6 bases, leaving 1 base of the junction unmatched.

The chain links TRBV2 to TRBJ1-5, with a tentative D call TRBD1 (6 bases). The CDR3 has 15 residues. Trimming took off 6 bases at V and 2 bases at J, with 14 bases between the two ends. Germline lookup yields CDR1 SNHLY and CDR2 FYNNEI. The CDR3 nucleotides are TGTGCCAGCAGGGGGGGGGCAGGGGGCAATCAGCCCCAGCATTTT. This sequence encodes CASRGGAGGNQPQHF.

This chain joins TRBV10-3 and TRBJ1-5, with D unclear. The CDR3 covers 14 residues. V was trimmed by 8 bases and J by 2 bases, leaving 13 bases between them. Per germline, CDR1 ENHRY and CDR2 SYGVKD. The CDR3 region is CAIGRDRGNQPQHF. In nucleotides, the CDR3 is TGTGCCATCGGGAGGGATCGGGGCAATCAGCCCCAGCATTTT.

V and J are TRBV12-3 or TRBV12-4 and TRBJ1-2, with a weak D call TRBD1 (6 bases). The CDR3 runs 13 residues. Trimming removed 6 bases from V and 8 bases from J, with 16 bases in between. CDR3 coding DNA: TGTGCCAGCAGCCTACCCGGGGGGCTCGGCTACACCTTC. It is translated as CASSLPGGLGYTF.